These 30 T cell receptor beta chains originate from one sample sequenced in a study of identical twins. TCRdb reprocessed the 5' RACE reads via MiXCR and lists one record per CDR3 protein. The data show fewer than 550,000 distinct CDR3 sequences, with about 15% seen just once and around 0.48% held by the top ten. The sample also formed part of further work on yellow fever vaccine responses in identical twins.

Sequenced input: CD4+ T cells sorted from blood. All receptors derive from a woman between 18 and 30 years old in good health.

Ten or more counts support this clonotype. The chain has TRBV20-1 and TRBJ1-5; possibly TRBD1 for D (6 bases). This CDR3 region has 13 residues. Trimming left V 1 base short and J 4 bases short, with 8 bases between. In germline, CDR1 is DFQATT, CDR2 SNEGSKA (reference sequence). The CDR3 loop is CSARATGNQPQHF. CDR3 nucleotides: TGCAGTGCTAGAGCGACAGGTAATCAGCCCCAGCATTTT.

The rearrangement joins TRBV7-6 to TRBJ2-3; tentative D call: TRBD2 (6 bases). V shed 1 base and J shed 2 bases, with 10 bases lying between them. The CDR3 is 15 amino acids. Looked up from germline, CDR1 is SGHVS and CDR2 is FNYEAQ. The CDR3 nucleotides are TGTGCCAGCAGCTTAGTCGGGGGATACACAGATACGCAGTATTTT. Translating it yields CASSLVGGYTDTQYF.

The rearrangement joins TRBV15 to TRBJ1-1; no definite D call. In germline, CDR1 is LNHNV, CDR2 YYDKDF (reference sequence). Trimming took 3 bases from V and 10 from J, leaving 15 bases between them. CDR3 length: 13 residues. Here the CDR3 reads CATSRLGNVGAFF. DNA of the CDR3: TGTGCCACCAGCAGGTTGGGTAATGTGGGAGCTTTCTTT.

The gene calls are TRBV6-1 and TRBJ2-2; 9 nucleotides align to TRBD1. V was pared by 6 bases and J by 3 bases, with 8 bases of the junction left unmatched. The CDR3 length is 16 residues. Germline V gene lookup returns CDR1 MNHNS and CDR2 SASEGT. The CDR3 sequence: CASSVVWTGDTGELFF. The CDR3 DNA is TGTGCCAGCAGCGTCGTCTGGACAGGGGACACCGGGGAGCTGTTTTTT.

In its sample, this clonotype was seen a few times. CDR3 nucleotide sequence: TGTGCCAGCAGCCCCGCGGAGGGAGTAGTTTACGAGCAGTACTTC. Translated: CASSPAEGVVYEQYF. The chain links TRBV11-1 to TRBJ2-7; a possible D gene is TRBD2 (6 bases). This CDR3 contains 15 residues. Germline-derived CDR1 and CDR2 are SGHAT and FQDESV (reference sequence). V gave up 5 bases and J gave up 4 bases, with 18 bases separating them.

The chain combines TRBV10-3 with TRBJ2-1; TRBD2 matches 13 bases. Trimming took 11 bases from V and 0 from J; bases not matched to a gene: 10. This CDR3 region has 17 residues. CDR1 and CDR2 from the germline V gene are ENHRY and SYGVKD. The chain's CDR3 is CAVTGTSGASSYNEQFF. DNA of the CDR3: TGTGCCGTCACCGGGACTAGCGGGGCGAGCTCCTACAATGAGCAGTTCTTC.

The chain uses TRBV10-3 and TRBJ2-7, with TRBD2 as a possible D gene (6 bases). Looked up from germline, CDR1 is ENHRY and CDR2 is SYGVKD. The CDR3 is 13 amino acids. Trimming removed 3 bases from V and 4 bases from J, with 10 bases in between. This CDR3 reads CAISDGGSYEQYF. The CDR3 DNA sequence: TGTGCCATCAGTGATGGGGGGAGTTACGAGCAGTACTTC.

The chain carries TRBV24-1 and TRBJ2-1; no definite D call. The CDR3 totals 16 residues. V shed 3 bases and J shed 0 bases, with 11 bases lying between them. Germline loops: CDR1 KGHDR, CDR2 SFDVKD. Written as DNA, the CDR3 is TGTGCCACCAGTGATAACAGCGTAAGCTCCTACAATGAGCAGTTCTTC. Protein product: CATSDNSVSSYNEQFF.

This clonotype was observed a handful of times. The chain links TRBV27 to TRBJ1-4; maybe TRBD1 (6 bases). With 6 bases removed from V and 8 bases from J, the gap between germline ends came to 19 bases. The CDR3 runs 15 residues. Germline V lookup: CDR1 MNHEY, CDR2 SMNVEV (reference sequence). The CDR3 DNA sequence: TGTGCCAGCAGAGGACGAAGAGGGGGAAGGGAAAAACTGTTTTTT. Translated: CASRGRRGGREKLFF.

The chain employs TRBV7-9 and TRBJ2-1; 9 bases map to TRBD2. V lost 2 bases to trimming and J lost 0 bases; unmatched junction nucleotides: 5. The CDR3 totals 17 residues. CDR1 and CDR2 from the germline V gene are SEHNR and FQNEAQ (reference sequence). CDR3 bases: TGTGCCAGCAGCTTAAAAGCGGGAGGATCCTCCTACAATGAGCAGTTCTTC. Translation gives CASSLKAGGSSYNEQFF.

V and J are TRBV4-2 and TRBJ2-1; tentative D call: TRBD1 (6 bases). V was shortened by 0 bases and J by 0 bases, with 12 bases between the two germline ends. Germline lookup yields CDR1 LGHNA and CDR2 YNFKEQ. The CDR3 totals 17 residues. In DNA form, the CDR3 reads TGTGCCAGCAGCCAAGACGACAGGTTGAGCTCCTACAATGAGCAGTTCTTC. Its translation is CASSQDDRLSSYNEQFF.

This clonotype was counted at least ten times. J is TRBJ2-1 and V is TRBV28; 11 nucleotides line up with TRBD2. CDR1 is MDHEN, CDR2 SYDVKM, per germline. V lost 2 bases, J lost 3 bases, and 15 bases stayed unmatched. This CDR3 region has 20 residues. DNA for the CDR3: TGTGCCAGCAGTTTAAGAGTACTAGCGGGAGCCTATCCTGGCTACAATGAGCAGTTCTTC. It is translated as CASSLRVLAGAYPGYNEQFF.

This clonotype was seen only a few times. This sequence joins TRBV10-3 and TRBJ2-7; D remains unclear. The CDR3 is 14 amino acids. V was pared by 4 bases and J by 2 bases, with 12 bases between. Germline loops: CDR1 ENHRY, CDR2 SYGVKD. The CDR3 protein is CAISGERAPYEQYF. The CDR3 nucleotides read TGTGCCATCAGTGGTGAACGGGCTCCCTACGAGCAGTACTTC.

In this sample, this clonotype turned up a few times. CDR3 residues: CSVQRGGARGYTF. The DNA for the CDR3 is TGCAGCGTCCAACGGGGGGGGGCCAGGGGCTACACCTTC. The V and J genes are TRBV29-1 and TRBJ1-2; D possibly corresponds to TRBD1 (6 bases). In germline, CDR1 is SQVTM, CDR2 ANQGSEA. The CDR3 consists of 13 residues. Trimming stripped 6 bases from V and 8 bases from J, with 19 bases between. The full variable domain, in which reference TRBV29-1 and TRBJ1-2 provide the parts outside the CDR3, is SAVISQKPSRDICQRGTSLTIQCQVDSQVTMMFWYRQQPGQSLTLIATANQGSEATYESGFVIDKFPISRPNLTFSTLTVSNMSPEDSSIYLCSVQRGGARGYTFGSGTRLTVV.

The CDR3: CASSLTAHTEAFF. Written as DNA, the CDR3 is TGTGCCAGCAGCCTCACGGCACACACTGAAGCTTTCTTT. J is TRBJ1-1 and V is TRBV3-1; no clear D. Germline lookup yields CDR1 LGHDT and CDR2 YNNKEL (reference sequence). The CDR3 is made up of 13 amino acids. V was shortened by 4 bases and J by 3 bases, with 9 bases between the two germline ends.

This clonotype was seen a handful of times. V is TRBV7-9 and J is TRBJ2-7; D uncertain. Trimming left V 5 bases short and J 1 base short, with 9 bases between. Germline lookup yields CDR1 SEHNR and CDR2 FQNEAQ (reference sequence). CDR3 size: 13 residues. The CDR3 DNA sequence: TGTGCCAGCAGCCACCCCCCGTCCTACGAGCAGTACTTC. It codes for CASSHPPSYEQYF.

The chain combines TRBV20-1 with TRBJ2-2, with unresolved D. The CDR3 length is 13 residues. Germline assignment: CDR1 DFQATT and CDR2 SNEGSKA (reference sequence). The V end was cut by 5 bases, the J end by 4 bases, with 11 bases between. The CDR3 DNA reads as TGCAGTGCTTTACGCAGGTTCACCGGGGAGCTGTTTTTT. Its protein is CSALRRFTGELFF.

This clonotype was observed a few times. The J gene is TRBJ2-2, the V gene TRBV7-8; perhaps D is TRBD1 or TRBD2 (6 bases each). V lost 1 base and J 0 bases, leaving 15 bases between the germline ends. Germline V lookup: CDR1 SGHVS, CDR2 FQNEAQ. CDR3 length: 18 residues. CDR3 sequence reads: CASSLVGGWTANTGELFF. The CDR3 DNA sequence: TGTGCCAGCAGCTTAGTGGGGGGTTGGACAGCGAACACCGGGGAGCTGTTTTTT.

This clonotype was counted ten times or more. The chain employs TRBV12-3 or TRBV12-4 and TRBJ1-4, with 9 positions matching TRBD1. The CDR3 runs 17 residues. The V segment lost 6 bases and the J segment 3 bases; nucleotides outside the gene matches: 11. The chain's CDR3 is CASSRSRDRDANEKLFF. The CDR3 nucleotides read TGTGCCAGCAGCCGGTCCCGGGACAGGGATGCTAATGAAAAACTGTTTTTT.

The chain is built from TRBV6-1 and TRBJ2-1, with D uncertain. V lost 7 bases, J lost 7 bases, and 14 bases lay in between. Germline CDR1 and CDR2: MNHNS and SASEGT. The CDR3 is made up of 13 amino acids. The CDR3 DNA is TGTGCCAGCATAAGACATATTAGTAATGAGCAGTTCTTC. The encoded protein is CASIRHISNEQFF.

In this sample, this clonotype turned up a few times. This chain connects TRBV7-2 to TRBJ2-3, with D perhaps given as TRBD1 or TRBD2 (7 bases each). The germline V and J ends were trimmed by 3 bases and 5 bases, with 15 bases remaining between them. Germline lookup yields CDR1 SGHTA and CDR2 FQGNSA. The CDR3 has 15 amino acids. CDR3 protein: CASSFQGGSVDTQYF. The CDR3 nucleotides are TGTGCCAGCAGCTTCCAGGGGGGGTCGGTAGATACGCAGTATTTT.

This clonotype was recorded a few times. The chain has TRBV7-8 and TRBJ1-4, with D tentatively TRBD1 (6 bases). Germline assignment: CDR1 SGHVS and CDR2 FQNEAQ. The CDR3 loop spans 13 amino acids. V shed 8 bases and J shed 4 bases, with 11 bases lying between them. This CDR3 reads CASVAGVNEKLFF. In nucleotides, the CDR3 is TGTGCCAGCGTTGCAGGGGTTAATGAAAAACTGTTTTTT.

The chain uses TRBV20-1 and TRBJ2-3; D ambiguous. Germline-derived CDR1 and CDR2 are DFQATT and SNEGSKA (reference sequence). The V gene lost 2 bases and the J gene lost 4 bases, with 7 bases spanning the gap. The CDR3 length is 12 residues. The DNA for the CDR3 is TGCAGTGCTAGATACTCCCCAGATACGCAGTATTTT. It yields the protein CSARYSPDTQYF.

V is TRBV5-1 and J is TRBJ2-2, with D hard to call. The CDR3 totals 13 residues. The germline CDR1 and CDR2 sequences are SGHRS and YFSETQ. V lost 4 bases and J 5 bases, leaving 9 bases between the germline ends. Here the CDR3 reads CASSPDGTGELFF. CDR3 DNA: TGCGCCAGCAGCCCCGATGGGACCGGGGAGCTGTTTTTT.

This clonotype appeared once. V gene TRBV12-3 or TRBV12-4 combines with J gene TRBJ2-1; D could derive from TRBD1 or TRBD2 (5 bases each). V was trimmed by 8 bases and J by 5 bases, leaving 16 bases between them. This CDR3 spans 14 amino acids. In DNA form, the CDR3 reads TGTGCCAGCCGTTGGGGCTGGGACCACAATGAGCAGTTCTTC. Protein product: CASRWGWDHNEQFF.

This clonotype has only a few counts. V and J are TRBV6-2 or TRBV6-3 and TRBJ2-1; D remains unclear. CDR3 length: 11 amino acids. The ends were cut back, 5 bases at V and 7 bases at J, with 6 bases in the middle. Germline loops: CDR1 MNHEY, CDR2 SVGEGT. The CDR3 DNA sequence: TGTGCCAGCAGTGGGCCTAATGAGCAGTTCTTC. Protein sequence: CASSGPNEQFF.

V and J are TRBV20-1 and TRBJ2-5; D uncertain. Germline V gene lookup returns CDR1 DFQATT and CDR2 SNEGSKA (reference sequence). The V end was cut by 3 bases, the J end by 1 base, with 9 bases between. This CDR3 contains 13 residues. CDR3: CSARTPFQETQYF. In DNA, the CDR3 is TGCAGTGCTAGGACACCCTTCCAAGAGACCCAGTACTTC.

The rearrangement joins TRBV5-1 to TRBJ2-4; 12 bases agree with TRBD1. The CDR3 totals 15 residues. With V trimmed by 4 bases and J by 6 bases, 5 bases remained unmatched. Germline CDR1 reads SGHRS; CDR2 reads YFSETQ. CDR3 sequence reads: CASSTGTGGTNIQYF. Written as DNA, the CDR3 is TGCGCCAGCAGCACCGGGACAGGGGGCACAAACATTCAGTACTTC.

The V and J genes are TRBV28 and TRBJ2-5; D might be TRBD2 (6 bases). V was trimmed by 7 bases and J by 5 bases, leaving 17 bases between them. The CDR3 covers 14 residues. Germline CDR1 is MDHEN and CDR2 is SYDVKM. DNA for the CDR3: TGTGCCAGCAAAGTAGGAGGGCCGATGGAGACCCAGTACTTC. Its translation: CASKVGGPMETQYF. Based on the CDR3 plus reference TRBV28 and TRBJ2-5, the full variable domain is DVKVTQSSRYLVKRTGEKVFLECVQDMDHENMFWYRQDPGLGLRLIYFSYDVKMKEKGDIPEGYSVSREKKERFSLILESASTNQTSMYLCASKVGGPMETQYFGPGTRLLVL.

The chain couples TRBV6-2 or TRBV6-3 to TRBJ2-7; D is perhaps TRBD1 or TRBD2 (5 bases each). The V end was cut by 5 bases, the J end by 6 bases, with 14 bases between. CDR1 and CDR2 (germline): MNHEY, SVGEGT. CDR3 size: 13 residues. The chain's CDR3 is CASSPVGTGEQYF. Written as DNA, the CDR3 is TGTGCCAGCAGTCCCGTAGGGACGGGCGAGCAGTACTTC.